Shown below are 8 T cell receptor beta chains from a single sample sequenced in a study of PD-1 blockade in classical Hodgkin lymphoma. Each of the patients experienced relapse following autologous stem cell transplantation, and their brentuximab vedotin exposure differed. Magnetic negative selection was used to purify CD4+ T cells from PBMCs that had been thawed. The method was immunoSEQ multiplex PCR; TCRdb's version includes in-frame clones alone and lacks a portion of them. The table has about 13,000 clones, roughly 90% seen once. The starting material was CD4+ T cells from blood, obtained at baseline. These receptors all stem from a human donor with classical Hodgkin lymphoma.

J is TRBJ2-5 and V is TRBV5-1; 15 bases agree with TRBD2. The length of the CDR3 is 17 residues. Trimming at V came to 0 bases and at J to 5 bases, leaving 5 bases not matched to a gene. Germline lookup yields CDR1 SGHRS and CDR2 YFSETQ. The CDR3 region has the DNA TGCGCCAGCAGCTTGGCCGTTGGGACTAGCGGGGGGGAGACCCAGTACTTC. Amino acids: CASSLAVGTSGGETQYF.

The rearrangement links TRBV28 to TRBJ2-4; D unclear. The V gene's germline CDR1 is MDHEN and CDR2 SYDVKM. Between the trimmed V and J ends, which lost 4 bases and 0 bases, there was a span of 10 bases. This CDR3 contains 15 residues. The chain's CDR3 is CASSSPELAKNIQYF. In DNA form, the CDR3 reads TGTGCCAGCAGTTCCCCAGAGCTAGCCAAAAACATTCAGTACTTC. Variable domain in full (rest from reference TRBV28 and TRBJ2-4): DVKVTQSSRYLVKRTGEKVFLECVQDMDHENMFWYRQDPGLGLRLIYFSYDVKMKEKGDIPEGYSVSREKKERFSLILESASTNQTSMYLCASSSPELAKNIQYFGAGTRLSVL.

This clone was counted only a few times. The gene calls are TRBV28 and TRBJ2-1; D is undetermined. V lost 2 bases, J lost 1 base, and 9 bases lay in between. The CDR3 covers 15 residues. CDR1 MDHEN and CDR2 SYDVKM come from the germline V gene. In DNA form, the CDR3 reads TGTGCCAGCAGTTTAGTGGGCCGATCCTACAATGAGCAGTTCTTC. Its protein is CASSLVGRSYNEQFF.

The V call is TRBV9, the J call TRBJ1-1; D gene unclear. The V end lost 0 bases, the J end lost 4 bases, and 16 bases lay between the germline ends. Germline V gene lookup returns CDR1 SGDLS and CDR2 YYNGEE. This CDR3 has 16 amino acids. The CDR3 DNA reads TGTGCCAGCAGCGTAGAAGGCTGGGGTCTGGCCACTGAAGCTTTCTTT. This codes for CASSVEGWGLATEAFF.

V is TRBV5-1 and J is TRBJ2-7; the D is unclear. The CDR3 length is 14 residues. In germline, CDR1 is SGHRS, CDR2 YFSETQ. Trimming cost V 3 bases and J 3 bases, with 13 bases left between them. CDR3 sequence (DNA): TGCGCCAGCAGCTACCGCAGTAGGGACTACGAGCAGTACTTC. As protein: CASSYRSRDYEQYF.

The rearrangement links TRBV27 to TRBJ2-7; D is tentatively TRBD1 or TRBD2 (5 bases each). Germline V lookup: CDR1 MNHEY, CDR2 SMNVEV (reference sequence). The V end lost 5 bases, the J end lost 1 base, and 24 bases lay between the germline ends. This CDR3 is 18 amino acids long. CDR3: CASSPPLSAARGSYEQYF. CDR3 sequence (DNA): TGTGCCAGCAGTCCCCCTTTGTCGGCGGCGAGGGGTTCCTACGAGCAGTACTTC.

The rearrangement uses TRBV7-9 and TRBJ2-1; 8 nucleotides agree with TRBD2. V was pared by 5 bases and J by 7 bases, with 16 bases of the junction left unmatched. Germline assignment: CDR1 SEHNR and CDR2 FQNEAQ (reference sequence). The CDR3 is 17 residues long. DNA of the CDR3: TGTGCCAGCAGCCCTATGAGCGGGAGCAATTTGGTGAATGAGCAGTTCTTC. The encoded protein is CASSPMSGSNLVNEQFF.

The chain is built from TRBV21-1 and TRBJ2-5. TRBV21-1 is classified as a pseudogene. The CDR3 contains 15 residues. Written as DNA, the CDR3 is TGTGCCAGCAGCAAAGGTATCCGGCCCGCGGAGACCCAGTACTTC. It codes for CASSKGIRPAETQYF.